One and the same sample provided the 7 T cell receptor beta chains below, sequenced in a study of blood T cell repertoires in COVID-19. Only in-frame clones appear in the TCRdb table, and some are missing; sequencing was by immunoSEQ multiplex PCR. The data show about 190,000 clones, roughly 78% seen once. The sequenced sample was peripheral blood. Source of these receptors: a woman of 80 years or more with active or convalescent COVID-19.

The CDR3 loop reads CASSQVTHSSYNSPLHF. The CDR3 DNA is TGTGCCAGCAGCCAGGTGACACATAGCTCCTATAATTCACCCCTCCACTTT. The rearrangement uses TRBV3-1 (or the pseudogene TRBV3-2) and TRBJ1-6, with unresolved D. CDR3 length: 17 residues. The V end was cut by 3 bases, the J end by 0 bases, with 12 bases between. CDR1 LGHDT and CDR2 YNNKEL come from the germline V gene (reference sequence).

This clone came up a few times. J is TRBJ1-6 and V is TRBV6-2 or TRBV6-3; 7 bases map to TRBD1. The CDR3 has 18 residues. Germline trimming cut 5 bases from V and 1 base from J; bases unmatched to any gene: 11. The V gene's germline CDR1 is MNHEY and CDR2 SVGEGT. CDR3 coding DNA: TGTGCCAGCAGTACTCTCGACAGGGAACCATCCTATAATTCACCCCTCCACTTT. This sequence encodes CASSTLDREPSYNSPLHF.

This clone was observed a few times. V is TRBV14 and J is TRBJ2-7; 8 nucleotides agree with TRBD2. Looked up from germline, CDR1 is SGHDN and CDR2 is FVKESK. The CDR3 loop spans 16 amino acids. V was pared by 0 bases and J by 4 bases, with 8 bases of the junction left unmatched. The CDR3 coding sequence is TGTGCCAGCAGCCAAGATCGGGCGGGGGGTTTATACGAGCAGTACTTC. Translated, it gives CASSQDRAGGLYEQYF.

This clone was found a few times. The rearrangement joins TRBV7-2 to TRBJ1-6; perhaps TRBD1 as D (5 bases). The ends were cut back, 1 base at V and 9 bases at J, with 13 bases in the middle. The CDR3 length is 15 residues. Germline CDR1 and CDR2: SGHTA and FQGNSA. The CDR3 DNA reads TGTGCCAGCAGCTTAGAGGGCCAGGGATTTTCACCCCTCCACTTT. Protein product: CASSLEGQGFSPLHF.

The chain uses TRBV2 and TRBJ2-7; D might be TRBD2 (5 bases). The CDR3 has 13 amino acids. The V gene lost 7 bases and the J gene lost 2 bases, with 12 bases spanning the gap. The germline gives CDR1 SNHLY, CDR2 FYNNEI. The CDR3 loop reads CASIRTETYEQYF. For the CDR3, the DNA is TGTGCCAGCATTAGGACTGAAACCTACGAGCAGTACTTC.

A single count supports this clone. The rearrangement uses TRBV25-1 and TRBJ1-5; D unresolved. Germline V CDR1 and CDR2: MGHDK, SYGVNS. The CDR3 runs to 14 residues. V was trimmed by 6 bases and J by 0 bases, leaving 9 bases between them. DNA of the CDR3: TGTGCCAGCAGAGAAACGGGTAGCAATCAGCCCCAGCATTTT. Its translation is CASRETGSNQPQHF.

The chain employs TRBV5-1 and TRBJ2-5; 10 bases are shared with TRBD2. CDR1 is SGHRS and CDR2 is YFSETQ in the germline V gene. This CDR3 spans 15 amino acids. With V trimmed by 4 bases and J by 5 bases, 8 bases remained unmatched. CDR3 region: CASSPGTSEPETQYF. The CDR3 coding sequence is TGCGCCAGCAGCCCGGGGACTAGCGAGCCGGAGACCCAGTACTTC.